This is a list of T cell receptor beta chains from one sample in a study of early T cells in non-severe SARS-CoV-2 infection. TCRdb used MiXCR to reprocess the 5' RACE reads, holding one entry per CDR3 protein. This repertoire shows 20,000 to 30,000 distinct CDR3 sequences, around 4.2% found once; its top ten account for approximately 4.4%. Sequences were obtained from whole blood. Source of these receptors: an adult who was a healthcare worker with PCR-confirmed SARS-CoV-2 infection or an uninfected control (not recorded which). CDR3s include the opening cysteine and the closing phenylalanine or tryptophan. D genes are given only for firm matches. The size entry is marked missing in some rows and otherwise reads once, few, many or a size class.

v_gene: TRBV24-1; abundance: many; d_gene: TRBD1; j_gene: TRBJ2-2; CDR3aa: CATSDPDRFNTGELFF; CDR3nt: TGTGCCACCAGTGACCCGGACAGGTTTAACACCGGGGAGCTGTTTTTT
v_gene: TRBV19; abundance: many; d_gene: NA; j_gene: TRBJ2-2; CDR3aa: CASSIGSGATGELFF; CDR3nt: TGTGCCAGTAGTATCGGGTCGGGAGCCACCGGGGAGCTGTTTTTT
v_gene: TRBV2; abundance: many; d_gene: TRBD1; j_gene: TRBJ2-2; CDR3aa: CATGTTRDRPNTGELFF; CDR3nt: TGTGCCACGGGGACAACAAGGGACAGACCGAACACCGGGGAGCTGTTTTTT
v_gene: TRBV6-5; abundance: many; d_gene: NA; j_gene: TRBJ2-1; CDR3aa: CASSYSGRGHEEQFF; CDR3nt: TGTGCCAGCAGTTACTCCGGGCGGGGCCATGAAGAGCAGTTCTTC
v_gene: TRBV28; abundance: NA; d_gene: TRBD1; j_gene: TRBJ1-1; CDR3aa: CASSLPGQGDTEAFF; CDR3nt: TGTGCCAGCAGTTTACCCGGACAGGGGGACACTGAAGCTTTCTTT
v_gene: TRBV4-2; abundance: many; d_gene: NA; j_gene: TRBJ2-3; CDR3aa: CASSQRDTDTQYF; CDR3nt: TGTGCCAGCAGCCAGAGGGACACAGATACGCAGTATTTT
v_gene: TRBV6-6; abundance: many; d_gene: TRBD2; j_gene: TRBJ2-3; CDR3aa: CASTPRTSGFTSTDTQYF; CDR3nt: TGTGCCAGCACCCCACGGACTAGCGGGTTTACTAGCACAGATACGCAGTATTTT
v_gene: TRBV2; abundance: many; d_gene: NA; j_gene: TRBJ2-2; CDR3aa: CASSLLLDGGELFF; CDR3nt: TGTGCCAGCTCTCTCCTCCTAGACGGCGGGGAGCTGTTTTTT
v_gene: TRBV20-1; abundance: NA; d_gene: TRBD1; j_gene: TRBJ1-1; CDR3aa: CSAAGGRTEAFF; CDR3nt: TGCAGTGCGGCAGGGGGAAGAACTGAAGCTTTCTTT
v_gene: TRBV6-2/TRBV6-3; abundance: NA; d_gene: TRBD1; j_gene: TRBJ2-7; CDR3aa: CASSYHRPGTGSYEQYF; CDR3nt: TGTGCCAGCAGTTACCACCGCCCCGGGACAGGTTCCTACGAGCAGTACTTC
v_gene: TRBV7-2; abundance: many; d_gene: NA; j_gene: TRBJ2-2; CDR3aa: CASSLALQRRRAGELFF; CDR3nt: TGTGCCAGCAGCTTAGCGTTACAGCGGAGGAGAGCCGGGGAGCTGTTTTTT